This TCR beta chain was obtained from a study of OX40 agonist ivuxolimab in advanced cancers. At the level of the study: Partial responses were achieved by three patients, of whom one had hepatocellular carcinoma and two had cutaneous melanoma.

Study-level findings and limits: Low normalized clonal expansion also occurred in some nonresponding patients. The study found that CD8+ T cells averaged more expanded clones than CD4+. In the 0.1-3.0 mg/kg groups, partial responders showed among the lowest expansion.

Clones were read by immunoSEQ multiplex PCR, and TCRdb kept only the in-frame ones, dropping some. The data show about 72,000 clones, 89% seen once. A note on this clone: The antigen remains unidentified.

The origin of this receptor is an adult with an advanced solid tumor such as melanoma, head and neck, liver or kidney cancer. The input for sequencing was CD4+ or CD8+ T cells sorted from blood, taken in a trial of the OX40 agonist ivuxolimab.

The CDR3, as DNA: TGTGCCAGCAGCGCCCGACAGGGCGAGGGCTCTGGAAACACCATATATTTT. Translated, it gives CASSARQGEGSGNTIYF. The genes are TRBV9 and TRBJ1-3, with 7 bases matching TRBD1. The ends lost 3 bases at V and 0 bases at J; junction bases unmatched: 9. The CDR3 is made up of 17 amino acids. The V gene's germline CDR1 is SGDLS and CDR2 YYNGEE.